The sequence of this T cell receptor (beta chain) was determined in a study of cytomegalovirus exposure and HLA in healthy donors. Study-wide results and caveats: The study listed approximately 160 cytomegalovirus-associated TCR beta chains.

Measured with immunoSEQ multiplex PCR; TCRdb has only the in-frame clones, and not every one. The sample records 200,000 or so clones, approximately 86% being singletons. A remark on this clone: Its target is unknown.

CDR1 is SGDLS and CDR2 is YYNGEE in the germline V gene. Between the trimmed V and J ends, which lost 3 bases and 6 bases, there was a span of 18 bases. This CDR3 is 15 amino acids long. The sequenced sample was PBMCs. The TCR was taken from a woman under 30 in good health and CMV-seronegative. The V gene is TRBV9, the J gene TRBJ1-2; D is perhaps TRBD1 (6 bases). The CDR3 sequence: CASSDPQGPTNGYTF. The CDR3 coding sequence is TGTGCCAGCAGCGATCCCCAGGGGCCGACAAATGGCTACACCTTC.